This is a list of T cell receptor beta chains from one sample in a study of T cells in Graves' hyperthyroidism and ophthalmopathy. In TCRdb, the multiplex PCR reads were re-called with MiXCR into one record per CDR3 protein. The sample holds 350,000 to 450,000 distinct CDR3 sequences; around 15% are singletons and the top ten take under 30%. Sequenced: blood. The receptors shown here come from a man aged 50-60 years with Graves' ophthalmopathy. The CDR3 runs from the conserved cysteine through the conserved F or W. The D gene is left open where the match is weak. Not every row has a clone size; where given, it reads once, few, many or a size class.

cdr3_nt,cdr3_aa,d_call,j_call,v_call,clone_size
TGTGCCAGCAGCCTCGACAGGGCTTGGGAAAAACTGTTTTTT,CASSLDRAWEKLFF,TRBD1,TRBJ1-4,TRBV11-2,many
TGTGCCAGCAGCGTGAGTTCCGGCGGGGAGCTGTTTTTT,CASSVSSGGELFF,-,TRBJ2-2,TRBV9,-
TGTGCCAGTAGTTCCAGGGGTAGCGGGAGGAATTACAATGAGCAGTTCTTC,CASSSRGSGRNYNEQFF,TRBD2,TRBJ2-1,TRBV19,-
TGCGCCAGCATACCTTTCGGGACGGCTGGCTCTGGGGCCAACGTCCTGACTTTC,CASIPFGTAGSGANVLTF,-,TRBJ2-6,TRBV5-1,few
TGCGCCAGCAGCCTAGACCAACGAACGCAGTATTTT,CASSLDQRTQYF,-,TRBJ2-3,TRBV4-1,many
TGTGCCAGCAGTCCCGCCGGGCCCCGAGGACATACGCAGTATTTT,CASSPAGPRGHTQYF,-,TRBJ2-3,TRBV6-1,-
TGTGCCAGCAGCTCAGGCAAGGGGGGGGGGCAGTTCTTC,CASSSGKGGGQFF,-,TRBJ2-1,TRBV5-4,-
TGTGCCAGCAGTCAGGGGGCGAGCTCCTACAATGAGCAGTTCTTC,CASSQGASSYNEQFF,TRBD1,TRBJ2-1,TRBV2,many
TGCGCCAGCAGCCAAGTAAAACTAGCGGGAGTGGATGAGCAGTTCTTC,CASSQVKLAGVDEQFF,TRBD2,TRBJ2-1,TRBV4-1,-
TGTGCCAGCAGTTTAGAAGGATCAATCCTCATCAATGAGCAGTTCTTC,CASSLEGSILINEQFF,-,TRBJ2-1,TRBV12-3/TRBV12-4,few
TGCAGCGTCGTAGAGGGCACAAGCACAGATACGCAGTATTTT,CSVVEGTSTDTQYF,-,TRBJ2-3,TRBV29-1,-
TGTGCCAGCAGCCAAGCAGCTTCAAGTAACAATGAGCAGTTCTTC,CASSQAASSNNEQFF,-,TRBJ2-1,TRBV3-1,-
TGTGCCAGTTATCGGCTCGGGAGCGCGGGGTACAATGAGCAGTTCTTC,CASYRLGSAGYNEQFF,-,TRBJ2-1,TRBV27,many
TGCGCCAGCAGCTTGGAGGGGGCTGAGGAAAAACTGTTTTTT,CASSLEGAEEKLFF,TRBD1,TRBJ1-4,TRBV5-1,-
TGCAGTGCTAGAAGAGGGGGGACCACTAGCACAGATACGCAGTATTTT,CSARRGGTTSTDTQYF,-,TRBJ2-3,TRBV20-1,many
TGCGCCAGCAGCCCTTTATCTGGGCAGGGCTCGAACACCGGGGAGCTGTTTTTT,CASSPLSGQGSNTGELFF,-,TRBJ2-2,TRBV5-1,many
TGTGCCTGGAGTGTACAGGAAAAGCAGTTCTTC,CAWSVQEKQFF,-,TRBJ2-1,TRBV30,many
TGCGCCAGCAGCTCCGTCGGGGAGACCCAGTACTTC,CASSSVGETQYF,-,TRBJ2-5,TRBV5-1,-
TGTGCCAGCATCCCTACTCCAGGGATTGAGCAGTTCTTC,CASIPTPGIEQFF,-,TRBJ2-1,TRBV5-6,few
TGTGCCAGCAGTGAATGGGGTAGCGGGGGGGGGGAGACCCAGTACTTC,CASSEWGSGGGETQYF,TRBD2,TRBJ2-5,TRBV2,many
TGTGCCAGCAGCCCGTCTTTGGTTGGCGAGCAGTACTTC,CASSPSLVGEQYF,-,TRBJ2-7,TRBV11-2,many
TGCGCCAGCAGCCCCGGGACAGGTGGAGGAAACACCATATATTTT,CASSPGTGGGNTIYF,TRBD1,TRBJ1-3,TRBV7-9,-
TGTGCCAGCAGCCAAGATGTCAGGCCTAATGAAAAACTGTTTTTT,CASSQDVRPNEKLFF,-,TRBJ1-4,TRBV3-1,many
TGTGCCACCAGCAGGCTCTCCGGGGACACAGATACGCAGTATTTT,CATSRLSGDTDTQYF,-,TRBJ2-3,TRBV15,few
TGTGCCAGCAGCCCCGGGGACTCAGCTAGGTACGAGCAGTACTTC,CASSPGDSARYEQYF,-,TRBJ2-7,TRBV3-1,many
TGTGCCACCGGGGGCCCCAATGAGCAGTTCTTC,CATGGPNEQFF,-,TRBJ2-1,TRBV7-6,many
TGCAGTGCTAGTCCGGAGGGGATGGACTCACCCCTCCACTTT,CSASPEGMDSPLHF,-,TRBJ1-6,TRBV20-1,-
TGTGCCAGCAGGAGGGGAGGCGGGAGCGATTCCTACGAGCAGTACTTC,CASRRGGGSDSYEQYF,TRBD2,TRBJ2-7,TRBV6-1,many
TGTGCCAGCAGCTTGGAGGGGAGCCCTAGCACAGATACGCAGTATTTT,CASSLEGSPSTDTQYF,-,TRBJ2-3,TRBV5-5,many
TGTGCCAGCAGTGATGGGACTAGCGGGGTACGCGAGCAGTACTTC,CASSDGTSGVREQYF,TRBD2,TRBJ2-7,TRBV2,many
TGCAGCGTTGAAGTACAGCCAAATGAAAAACTGTTTTTT,CSVEVQPNEKLFF,-,TRBJ1-4,TRBV29-1,-
TGTGCCAGCAGCTTCCAACAGGGACTAGCTTGGAATGAGCAGTTCTTC,CASSFQQGLAWNEQFF,TRBD2,TRBJ2-1,TRBV11-2,many
TGTGCCAGCAGTCCCGGGACTAGCGGGAGTTGGTCCTACAATGAGCAGTTCTTC,CASSPGTSGSWSYNEQFF,TRBD2,TRBJ2-1,TRBV12-3/TRBV12-4,-
TGTGCCAGCAGTGAAGCCCACGGGGGCGCATCTGGAAACACCATATATTTT,CASSEAHGGASGNTIYF,-,TRBJ1-3,TRBV6-1,-
TGTGCCAGCAGACAGGACGGACCCTACGAGCAGTACTTC,CASRQDGPYEQYF,-,TRBJ2-7,TRBV7-9,-
TGTGCCAGCAGCCCATCCGGGGGTTCTAACTATGGCTACACCTTC,CASSPSGGSNYGYTF,-,TRBJ1-2,TRBV9,many
TGCAGTGCTAGATCTGTCTTGGCTAGCGGGAGAATTGATACGCAGTATTTT,CSARSVLASGRIDTQYF,TRBD2,TRBJ2-3,TRBV20-1,many
TGTGCCAGTAGTATTGGCGGGTCGTCCTACGAGCAGTACTTC,CASSIGGSSYEQYF,-,TRBJ2-7,TRBV19,-
TGTGCCAGCACCCGACCGCTCTCCGGTTACGAGCAGTACTTC,CASTRPLSGYEQYF,-,TRBJ2-7,TRBV28,few
TGCAGTGCTAGGAAAGGCGGCGGGAGCACTGAAGCTTTCTTT,CSARKGGGSTEAFF,-,TRBJ1-1,TRBV20-1,many
TGTGCCAGCAGAGGACAGGGAAGGTCGGAGACCCAGTACTTC,CASRGQGRSETQYF,TRBD1,TRBJ2-5,TRBV12-3/TRBV12-4,many
TGTGCCAGCAGCCAAGTTAGCGGGCTGAACAATGAGCAGTTCTTC,CASSQVSGLNNEQFF,TRBD2,TRBJ2-1,TRBV3-1,many
TGTGCCAGTACCGAGCCCCGCCAGGGAGGCAATGAGCAGTTCTTC,CASTEPRQGGNEQFF,-,TRBJ2-1,TRBV19,-
TGTGCCAGTACTACGACAGGGGGCATTGGCGGGGAGCTGTTTTTT,CASTTTGGIGGELFF,TRBD1,TRBJ2-2,TRBV6-1,many
TGTGCCAGCAGCTTGCTAGCGGGACGGCCTAGCACAGATACGCAGTATTTT,CASSLLAGRPSTDTQYF,TRBD2,TRBJ2-3,TRBV5-5,-
TGCGCCAGCAGCTCCCCCTCGGGACAGGACTCTGGGGCCAACGTCCTGACTTTC,CASSSPSGQDSGANVLTF,TRBD1,TRBJ2-6,TRBV5-1,many
TGCAGTGCTAGGTCCCGGACTAGCGCATACAATGAGCAGTTCTTC,CSARSRTSAYNEQFF,TRBD2,TRBJ2-1,TRBV20-1,many
TGTGCCAGCAGCCAAGAGTTCGCGGATAGCACAGATACGCAGTATTTT,CASSQEFADSTDTQYF,-,TRBJ2-3,TRBV3-1,few
TGTGCCAGCAGCGTAGGGCGAGGCCGAAACAATGAGCAGTTCTTC,CASSVGRGRNNEQFF,-,TRBJ2-1,TRBV9,many
TGTGCCACCAGTCGGGGGACCTACGAGCAGTACTTC,CATSRGTYEQYF,-,TRBJ2-7,TRBV24-1,many
TGCAGCGTTGAAGCGGACAAGGAGGTAGACCTACGCTACGAGCAGTACTTC,CSVEADKEVDLRYEQYF,-,TRBJ2-7,TRBV29-1,-
TGTGCCAGCAGTTACGGACCGAGTAGGGCCTATAATTCACCCCTCCACTTT,CASSYGPSRAYNSPLHF,-,TRBJ1-6,TRBV3-1,many
TGTGCCAGCAGCCCCGCCAGAGCCGCGAATACGCAGTATTTT,CASSPARAANTQYF,-,TRBJ2-3,TRBV3-1,many
TGTGCCAGCAGCTTGGCGTCCGGGGCAGACCTGACTTTC,CASSLASGADLTF,-,TRBJ2-6,TRBV5-6,few
TGTGCCAGCAGAAACCAGGGGGACAATGAGCAGTTCTTC,CASRNQGDNEQFF,TRBD1,TRBJ2-1,TRBV19,-
TGTGCCAGCAGTCAGGGGCCATCCGAGCAGTACTTC,CASSQGPSEQYF,-,TRBJ2-7,TRBV6-1,many
TGTGCCAGCAGCTTAGATGGGGTTAACAAAAACATTCAGTACTTC,CASSLDGVNKNIQYF,-,TRBJ2-4,TRBV7-2,-